The 7 T cell receptor beta chains presented below share a single source sample, sequenced in a study of regulatory T cells in long-lasting Graves disease. Investigators prepared the TCR beta libraries by applying iRepertoire HTBI primers and Arm-PCR of CDR3 regions. Each CDR3 protein is one row after TCRdb ran MiXCR on the multiplex PCR reads. The sample consists of roughly 520,000 distinct CDR3 sequences, about 12% of them appearing once. The sample's time point: newly diagnosed GD, antithyroid drugs for less than 3 months. RNA from PBMCs was the source of the TCR library. In addition, the sample was reused for a study of T cells in Graves' hyperthyroidism and ophthalmopathy.

The source material was peripheral blood mononuclear cells (PBMCs), sampled at new diagnosis, from a patient treated with antithyroid drugs. These receptors were obtained from a woman aged 25 to 39 with Graves disease.

This chain links TRBV6-5 with TRBJ1-4, with a possible D match to TRBD1 (5 bases). The CDR3 is 16 amino acids. With 0 bases removed from V and 6 bases from J, the gap between germline ends came to 14 bases. CDR1 and CDR2 from the germline V gene are MNHEY and SVGAGI. The CDR3 sequence is CASSYSFGQGDEKLFF. The DNA for the CDR3 is TGTGCCAGCAGTTACTCATTTGGGCAGGGCGATGAAAAACTGTTTTTT.

V gene TRBV5-5 combines with J gene TRBJ2-3; 11 bases match TRBD1. Germline CDR1 SGHKS, CDR2 YYEKEE (reference sequence). The CDR3 runs to 16 residues. J gave up 2 bases and V 4 bases, and 6 bases lay outside the gene matches. CDR3 sequence reads: CASSGDRGVSTDTQYF. CDR3 DNA: TGTGCCAGCAGCGGGGACAGGGGGGTATCCACAGATACGCAGTATTTT. Based on the CDR3 plus reference TRBV5-5 and TRBJ2-3, the full variable domain is DAGVTQSPTHLIKTRGQQVTLRCSPISGHKSVSWYQQVLGQGPQFIFQYYEKEERGRGNFPDRFSARQFPNYSSELNVNALLLGDSALYLCASSGDRGVSTDTQYFGPGTRLTVL.

Ten or more counts support this clonotype. The chain links TRBV2 to TRBJ1-1; 11 bases are shared with TRBD1. CDR3 length: 13 residues. The ends lost 5 bases at V and 12 bases at J; junction bases unmatched: 8. The germline V gene encodes CDR1 SNHLY and CDR2 FYNNEI. The CDR3 protein is CASSRDRGGRTFF. CDR3 bases: TGTGCCAGCAGTCGGGACAGGGGGGGTAGGACTTTCTTT.

V gene TRBV12-3 or TRBV12-4 combines with J gene TRBJ2-1; no firm D call. V dropped 1 base and J dropped 0 bases, with 13 bases sitting between them. The CDR3 is made up of 17 amino acids. The CDR3 DNA reads as TGTGCCAGCAGTTTAGAGAGGCGGATATCCTCCTACAATGAGCAGTTCTTC. Translation: CASSLERRISSYNEQFF.

A few counts support this clonotype. The chain is built from TRBV7-3 and TRBJ2-7, with 8 bases aligning to TRBD2. V lost 1 base, J lost 11 bases, and 1 base stayed unmatched. The CDR3 is 11 residues long. CDR1 and CDR2 from the germline V gene are SGHTA and FQGTGA. The CDR3 here is CASSLRLAKYF. Written as DNA, the CDR3 is TGTGCCAGCAGCTTAAGACTAGCGAAGTACTTC.

This clonotype has ten or more counts. The chain has TRBV6-9 and TRBJ2-5; TRBD2 matches at 8 bases. The J segment lost 1 base and the V segment lost 3 bases, leaving 10 bases of the junction unmatched. CDR1 is MNHGY and CDR2 is SVAAGI in the germline V gene. The CDR3 is 17 amino acids. The CDR3 nucleotides read TGTGCCAGCAGTTACGGCTGGCAGCGGGAGTTCCAAGAGACCCAGTACTTC. Its translation is CASSYGWQREFQETQYF.

This clonotype came up many times. The chain has TRBV11-2 and TRBJ2-7; maybe TRBD1 (5 bases). CDR3 length: 14 residues. Looked up from germline, CDR1 is SGHAT and CDR2 is FQNNGV. Trimming took 0 bases from V and 3 from J, leaving 9 bases between them. The CDR3 protein is CASSLDTGHYEQYF. CDR3 bases: TGTGCCAGCAGCTTAGATACAGGTCACTACGAGCAGTACTTC.